These 27 T cell receptor beta chains came from one sample sequenced in a study of CD8+CD57+ T cells in acquired aplastic anemia. Genomic DNA provided the template from which TCR beta VDJ and CDR3 profiles were obtained. MiXCR was run by TCRdb on the reads, yielding one entry per CDR3 protein. The data hold roughly 98,000 distinct CDR3 sequences, with around 70% observed a single time. Patients who underwent sequencing had shown CD8+CD57+ cell expansion by flow cytometry. The sample consisted of sorted CD4+, CD8+, or CD8+CD57+ T cells (not recorded which) from PBMCs. The receptors stem from a human donor with aplastic anemia.

In its sample, this clonotype was seen once. One end of the junction varies from germline; a read error may be responsible. This chain joins TRBV4-1 and TRBJ1-1; D is uncertain. The CDR3 consists of 15 residues. Germline CDR1 MGHRA, CDR2 YSYEKL. The CDR3 here is CASSQDNRRNTEASF. In nucleotides, the CDR3 is TGCGCCAGCAGCCAAGACAACCGCCGGAACACTGAAGCTTCCTTT.

The rearrangement joins TRBV2 to TRBJ1-1; TRBD1 agrees at 8 bases. Trimming at V came to 6 bases and at J to 6 bases, leaving 9 bases not matched to a gene. The CDR3 has 14 residues. Germline-derived CDR1 and CDR2 are SNHLY and FYNNEI. Here the CDR3 reads CASRGAGQVPEAFF. The CDR3, as DNA: TGTGCCAGCAGAGGAGCGGGACAGGTGCCTGAAGCTTTCTTT.

V gene TRBV11-1 combines with J gene TRBJ2-1; 9 positions agree with TRBD2. Germline V gene data show CDR1 as SGHAT and CDR2 as FQDESV (reference sequence). The V gene end was trimmed by 6 bases and the J gene end by 7 bases; junction bases not matched to a gene: 16. This CDR3 comprises 17 residues. The CDR3 bases are TGTGCCAGCAGTACAGGTGACCTAGCGGGATCTCAAAATGAGCAGTTCTTC. Translating it yields CASSTGDLAGSQNEQFF.

CDR3 nucleotide sequence: TGTGCCAGCAGCTTGACAGGGAACGAGCAGTACTTC. This encodes CASSLTGNEQYF. This chain connects TRBV7-4 to TRBJ2-7; 7 nucleotides agree with TRBD1. This CDR3 has 12 residues. Germline V gene data show CDR1 as SGHVT and CDR2 as SQSDAQ. The J segment lost 5 bases and the V segment lost 3 bases, leaving 1 base of the junction unmatched.

The rearrangement uses TRBV20-1 and TRBJ2-3; D is uncertain. The CDR3 runs to 12 residues. The germline V gene encodes CDR1 DFQATT and CDR2 SNEGSKA (reference sequence). The ends were cut back, 3 bases at V and 4 bases at J, with 8 bases in the middle. CDR3 DNA sequence: TGCAGTGCTAGTTTAGCTTCAGATACGCAGTATTTT. This gives the protein CSASLASDTQYF.

This clonotype has only one observation. This chain connects TRBV19 to TRBJ2-3; the D gene is possibly TRBD1 (5 bases). This CDR3 has 15 residues. Germline CDR1 reads LNHDA; CDR2 reads SQIVND (reference sequence). The V end was cut by 3 bases, the J end by 0 bases, with 10 bases between. In DNA form, the CDR3 reads TGTGCCAGTAGTATCGACAGCGCTAGCACAGATACGCAGTATTTT. This codes for CASSIDSASTDTQYF. Together with reference TRBV19 and TRBJ2-3, the CDR3 gives the full variable domain: DGGITQSPKYLFRKEGQNVTLSCEQNLNHDAMYWYRQDPGQGLRLIYYSQIVNDFQKGDIAEGYSVSREKKESFPLTVTSAQKNPTAFYLCASSIDSASTDTQYFGPGTRLTVL.

This clonotype was seen a few times. V and J are TRBV29-1 and TRBJ2-3; D is unclear. Germline CDR1 SQVTM, CDR2 ANQGSEA. The CDR3 sequence is 9 residues long. The V gene lost 5 bases and the J gene lost 4 bases, with 1 base spanning the gap. CDR3 residues: CSVSDTQYF. CDR3 in DNA: TGCAGCGTTTCAGATACGCAGTATTTT.

The chain is built from TRBV19 and TRBJ1-5; 7 bases are shared with TRBD1. This CDR3 comprises 14 residues. Looked up from germline, CDR1 is LNHDA and CDR2 is SQIVND (reference sequence). Unmatched junction bases numbered 4, after V lost 8 bases and J lost 0 bases. CDR3 region: CASCRGTSNQPQHF. DNA for the CDR3: TGTGCCAGTTGCAGGGGGACTAGCAATCAGCCCCAGCATTTT.

The chain combines TRBV20-1 with TRBJ1-3; no clear D. The germline gives CDR1 DFQATT, CDR2 SNEGSKA (reference sequence). CDR3 length: 14 residues. The V end was cut by 4 bases, the J end by 4 bases, with 14 bases between. CDR3 in DNA: TGCAGTGCTACCCGCCCGACGGGGGGAAACACCATATATTTT. Protein sequence: CSATRPTGGNTIYF.

The chain uses TRBV2 and TRBJ1-2; 8 nucleotides agree with TRBD1. With 2 bases clipped from V and 13 bases from J, the junction kept 12 bases outside the gene matches. Germline-derived CDR1 and CDR2 are SNHLY and FYNNEI. The CDR3 covers 14 residues. Written as DNA, the CDR3 is TGTGCCAGCAGTGAACAGGGACAGGCGTTGGCTGGCACCTTC. It codes for CASSEQGQALAGTF.

The chain links TRBV20-1 to TRBJ1-1; D call uncertain. The length of the CDR3 is 11 residues. Trimming left V 2 bases short and J 12 bases short, with 13 bases between. Germline V CDR1 and CDR2: DFQATT, SNEGSKA (reference sequence). The CDR3 DNA is TGCAGTGCTAGATTGGCCCGAAGGCCTTTCTTT. Translation: CSARLARRPFF.

J is TRBJ1-6 and V is TRBV11-1; TRBD1 aligns across 7 bases. There are 17 residues in the CDR3. Germline CDR1 SGHAT, CDR2 FQDESV (reference sequence). The J segment lost 10 bases and the V segment lost 5 bases, leaving 17 bases of the junction unmatched. As DNA, the CDR3 is TGTGCCAGCAGCCTAGAATCGACAGGGCCCATTGGGTCACCCCTCCACTTT. Translated, it gives CASSLESTGPIGSPLHF.

The rearrangement uses TRBV4-1 and TRBJ2-3; tentatively, D is TRBD1 (5 bases). V lost 2 bases and J lost 2, with 11 bases in between. Germline V gene sequence: CDR1 MGHRA, CDR2 YSYEKL. The CDR3 has 15 residues. The CDR3 protein is CASSQTGHYTDTQYF. The DNA for the CDR3 is TGCGCCAGCAGCCAAACAGGCCACTACACAGATACGCAGTATTTT.

V and J are TRBV2 and TRBJ2-6; no reliable D call. This CDR3 contains 12 residues. Germline values: CDR1 SNHLY, CDR2 FYNNEI. The ends were cut back, 6 bases at V and 2 bases at J, with 2 bases in the middle. Written as DNA, the CDR3 is TGTGCCAGCAGCCCTGGGGCCAACGTCCTGACTTTC. The encoded protein is CASSPGANVLTF. Full variable domain (outside the CDR3, taken from reference TRBV2 and TRBJ2-6): EPEVTQTPSHQVTQMGQEVILRCVPISNHLYFYWYRQILGQKVEFLVSFYNNEISEKSEIFDDQFSVERPDGSNFTLKIRSTKLEDSAMYFCASSPGANVLTFGAGSRLTVL.

This clonotype was observed a few times. Here the CDR3 reads CAISESTSSADTQYF. Written as DNA, the CDR3 is TGTGCCATCAGTGAGTCGACTAGCTCAGCAGATACGCAGTATTTT. This sequence joins TRBV10-3 and TRBJ2-3, with TRBD2 matching over 7 bases. V shed 0 bases and J 4 bases; nucleotides not matched to a gene: 4. The CDR3 length is 15 residues. The V gene's germline CDR1 is ENHRY and CDR2 SYGVKD.

The V call is TRBV30, the J call TRBJ1-5; D may be TRBD1 (5 bases). Germline lookup yields CDR1 GTSNPN and CDR2 SVGIG (reference sequence). V lost 2 bases and J 4 bases, leaving 12 bases between the germline ends. The CDR3 is 14 residues long. The CDR3: CAWSSTGGNQPQHF. In DNA form, the CDR3 reads TGTGCCTGGAGTTCAACAGGAGGGAATCAGCCCCAGCATTTT.

The rearrangement links TRBV19 to TRBJ1-5, with a possible D match to TRBD1 (5 bases). This CDR3 spans 15 amino acids. The ends were cut back, 7 bases at V and 2 bases at J, with 15 bases in the middle. CDR1 is LNHDA, CDR2 SQIVND, per germline (reference sequence). The CDR3 spells CASTPGGVGNQPQHF. CDR3 coding DNA: TGTGCCAGTACCCCGGGGGGTGTCGGCAATCAGCCCCAGCATTTT.

This chain connects TRBV24-1 to TRBJ1-2; perhaps TRBD1 as D (6 bases). The germline gives CDR1 KGHDR, CDR2 SFDVKD. Trimming took off 5 bases at V and 4 bases at J, with 10 bases between the two ends. The CDR3 runs 13 residues. The CDR3 bases are TGTGCCACCAGTGGACAGGCCTTCTATGGCTACACCTTC. It translates to CATSGQAFYGYTF.

The sample holds a few counts of this clonotype. The chain couples TRBV20-1 to TRBJ1-6; TRBD1 matches 7 bases. The germline gives CDR1 DFQATT, CDR2 SNEGSKA (reference sequence). CDR3 size: 15 residues. V trimming: 6 bases; J trimming: 5 bases; junction bases outside the gene matches: 10. As DNA, the CDR3 is TGCAGTGCCCCTCTGGGGACAGCGGATAATTCACCCCTCCACTTT. This codes for CSAPLGTADNSPLHF.

The chain recombines TRBV24-1 with TRBJ2-3; D possibly corresponds to TRBD1 (5 bases). Germline CDR1 reads KGHDR; CDR2 reads SFDVKD. Trimming took 5 bases from V and 4 from J, leaving 9 bases between them. This CDR3 has 13 amino acids. This CDR3 reads CATSATGADTQYF. The CDR3 nucleotides read TGTGCCACCAGTGCTACAGGCGCAGATACGCAGTATTTT.

The J gene is TRBJ1-5, the V gene TRBV24-1, with D perhaps TRBD1 (6 bases). Germline V gene sequence: CDR1 KGHDR, CDR2 SFDVKD. This CDR3 region has 13 residues. V lost 0 bases, J lost 7 bases, and 6 bases lay in between. DNA for the CDR3: TGTGCCACCAGTGATTTGAGGGGGCAGCCCCAGCATTTT. Encoded protein: CATSDLRGQPQHF.

The chain is built from TRBV7-9 and TRBJ1-2; TRBD1 might be the D (5 bases). V gave up 1 base and J gave up 5 bases, with 8 bases separating them. Germline CDR1 and CDR2: SEHNR and FQNEAQ (reference sequence). The CDR3 consists of 13 residues. The CDR3 loop is CASSLVGTYGYTF. The CDR3 nucleotides are TGTGCCAGCAGCTTAGTCGGGACGTATGGCTACACCTTC.

The chain employs TRBV7-9 and TRBJ2-7; the match to TRBD1 covers 8 bases. From germline, CDR1 is SEHNR and CDR2 FQNEAQ (reference sequence). The V and J ends lost 0 bases and 5 bases, in that order; junction bases with no gene match: 3. The CDR3 totals 14 residues. CDR3 coding DNA: TGTGCCAGCAGCTTAGCCCAGGACAGGGACGAGCAGTACTTC. The encoded protein is CASSLAQDRDEQYF.

A few counts support this clonotype. The chain recombines TRBV20-1 with TRBJ2-5; 7 bases line up with TRBD1. The junction had 8 bases not matched to a gene; V was cut back by 6 bases and J by 4 bases. This CDR3 region has 13 residues. CDR1 DFQATT and CDR2 SNEGSKA come from the germline V gene (reference sequence). CDR3 sequence reads: CSAIRQGPETQYF. The CDR3 DNA follows: TGCAGTGCGATAAGACAGGGACCAGAGACCCAGTACTTC.

This rearrangement joins TRBV2 to TRBJ1-1; weak D call: TRBD1 (5 bases). Trimming took 1 base from V and 7 from J, leaving 10 bases between them. CDR3 length: 13 residues. Germline lookup yields CDR1 SNHLY and CDR2 FYNNEI. CDR3 sequence reads: CASSEEMRGEAFF. As DNA, the CDR3 is TGTGCCAGCAGTGAAGAGATGAGGGGTGAAGCTTTCTTT.

The chain couples TRBV5-1 to TRBJ2-7, with 12 positions matching TRBD2. Per germline, CDR1 SGHRS and CDR2 YFSETQ. Unmatched junction bases numbered 8, after V lost 7 bases and J lost 3 bases. There are 15 residues in the CDR3. CDR3: CASGATSGSGYEQYF. Written as DNA, the CDR3 is TGCGCCAGCGGGGCGACTAGCGGGAGCGGCTACGAGCAGTACTTC.

The chain employs TRBV20-1 and TRBJ1-5; D is unclear. Trimming shortened V by 6 bases and J by 5 bases, and 17 bases separated the two germline ends. Germline-derived CDR1 and CDR2 are DFQATT and SNEGSKA (reference sequence). The CDR3 is 14 amino acids. In DNA, the CDR3 is TGCAGTGCAACGGGCCCCGTCCCATATCAGCCCCAGCATTTT. It is translated as CSATGPVPYQPQHF.